The next 5 T cell receptor beta chains were all read from a single sample in a study of T cell responses to AZD1222 COVID-19 vaccine. Only in-frame clones appear in the TCRdb table, and some are missing; sequencing was by immunoSEQ multiplex PCR. Of over 100,000 clones detected, about 80% appear once; the ten largest clones hold about 9.7%. The source material was peripheral blood, sampled on day 0 of AZD1222 vaccination. Receptor source: an adult in good health.

The sample holds one count of this clone. This chain links TRBV9 with TRBJ1-5; no clear D gene. CDR3 length: 13 amino acids. Trimming took 0 bases from V and 4 from J, leaving 5 bases between them. Germline loops: CDR1 SGDLS, CDR2 YYNGEE. This CDR3 reads CASSVAPNQPQHF. DNA of the CDR3: TGTGCCAGCAGCGTAGCCCCAAATCAGCCCCAGCATTTT.

The chain combines TRBV5-1 with TRBJ1-5; no firm D call. Trimming took off 2 bases at V and 7 bases at J, with 13 bases between the two ends. The germline V gene encodes CDR1 SGHRS and CDR2 YFSETQ. The CDR3 totals 14 residues. The CDR3 loop is CASSFLPNGQPQHF. DNA of the CDR3: TGCGCCAGCAGCTTCCTCCCCAACGGGCAGCCCCAGCATTTT.

This clone was counted only a few times. The rearrangement uses TRBV6-5 and TRBJ1-4; possibly TRBD1 for D (6 bases). Germline assignment: CDR1 MNHEY and CDR2 SVGAGI. This CDR3 spans 13 amino acids. V lost 4 bases, J lost 8 bases, and 11 bases lay in between. The CDR3 DNA reads as TGTGCCAGCAGTTTACAGGGTGGGGAAAAACTGTTTTTT. Its translation is CASSLQGGEKLFF.

A single count supports this clone. The rearrangement uses TRBV6-5 and TRBJ1-4; D perhaps matches TRBD1 (5 bases). Germline V gene data show CDR1 as MNHEY and CDR2 as SVGAGI. The CDR3 sequence is 14 residues long. With 7 bases removed from V and 7 bases from J, the gap between germline ends came to 16 bases. CDR3 loop: CASNTRQLGEKLFF. The CDR3, as DNA: TGTGCCAGCAACACCCGACAGCTAGGTGAAAAACTGTTTTTT.

The sample holds one count of this clone. This sequence joins TRBV6-1 and TRBJ1-5; 7 nucleotides agree with TRBD1. There are 18 residues in the CDR3. Germline CDR1 is MNHNS and CDR2 is SASEGT. V trimming: 4 bases; J trimming: 0 bases; junction bases outside the gene matches: 12. In DNA form, the CDR3 reads TGTGCCAGCAGTGGGCTATTTGACAGGGCCTATAGCAATCAGCCCCAGCATTTT. Residues: CASSGLFDRAYSNQPQHF.